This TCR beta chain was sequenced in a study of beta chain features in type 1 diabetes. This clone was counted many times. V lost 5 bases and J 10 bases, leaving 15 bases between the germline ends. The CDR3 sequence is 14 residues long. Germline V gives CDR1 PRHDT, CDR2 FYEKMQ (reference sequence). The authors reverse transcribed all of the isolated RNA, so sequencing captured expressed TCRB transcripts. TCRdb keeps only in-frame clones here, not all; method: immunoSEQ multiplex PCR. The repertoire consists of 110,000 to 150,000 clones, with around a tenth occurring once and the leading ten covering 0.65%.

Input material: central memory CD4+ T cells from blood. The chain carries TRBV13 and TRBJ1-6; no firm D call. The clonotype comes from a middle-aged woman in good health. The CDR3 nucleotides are TGTGCCAGCAGCCACGGAGAGAGGCGATCACCCCTCCACTTT. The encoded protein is CASSHGERRSPLHF.